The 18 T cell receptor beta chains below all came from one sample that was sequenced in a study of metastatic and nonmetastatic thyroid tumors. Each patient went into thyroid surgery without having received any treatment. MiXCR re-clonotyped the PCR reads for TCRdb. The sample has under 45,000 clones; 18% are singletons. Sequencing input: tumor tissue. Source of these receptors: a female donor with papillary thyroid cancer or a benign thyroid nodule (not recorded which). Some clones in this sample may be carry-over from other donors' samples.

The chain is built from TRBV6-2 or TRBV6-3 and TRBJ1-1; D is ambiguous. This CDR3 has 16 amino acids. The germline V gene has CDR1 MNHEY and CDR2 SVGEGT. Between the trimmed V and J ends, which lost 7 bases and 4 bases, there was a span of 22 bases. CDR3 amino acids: CASTPGQVAGGTEAFF. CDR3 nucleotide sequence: TGTGCCAGCACCCCCGGGCAGGTGGCAGGTGGCACTGAAGCTTTCTTT.

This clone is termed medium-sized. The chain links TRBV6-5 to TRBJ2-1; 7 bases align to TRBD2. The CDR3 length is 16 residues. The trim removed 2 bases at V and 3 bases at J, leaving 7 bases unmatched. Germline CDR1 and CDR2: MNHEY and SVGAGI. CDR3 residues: CASSYGRSSGYNEQFF. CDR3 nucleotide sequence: TGTGCCAGCAGTTACGGGCGGTCTAGCGGCTACAATGAGCAGTTCTTC.

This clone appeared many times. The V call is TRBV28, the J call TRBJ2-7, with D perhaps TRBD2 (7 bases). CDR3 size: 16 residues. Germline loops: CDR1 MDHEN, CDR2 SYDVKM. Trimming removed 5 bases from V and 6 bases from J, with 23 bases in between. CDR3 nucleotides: TGTGCCAGCAGTGAGGGGGGGGCAGGGAGCTCGGGCGAGCAGTACTTC. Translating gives CASSEGGAGSSGEQYF. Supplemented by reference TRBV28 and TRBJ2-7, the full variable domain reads DVKVTQSSRYLVKRTGEKVFLECVQDMDHENMFWYRQDPGLGLRLIYFSYDVKMKEKGDIPEGYSVSREKKERFSLILESASTNQTSMYLCASSEGGAGSSGEQYFGPGTRLTVT.

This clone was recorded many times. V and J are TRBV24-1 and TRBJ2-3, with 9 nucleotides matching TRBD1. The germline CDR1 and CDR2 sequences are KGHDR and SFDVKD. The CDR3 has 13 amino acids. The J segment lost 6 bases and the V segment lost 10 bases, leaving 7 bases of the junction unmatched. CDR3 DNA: TGTGCCACTCGGACAGGGGAACGGGATACGCAGTATTTT. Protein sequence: CATRTGERDTQYF.

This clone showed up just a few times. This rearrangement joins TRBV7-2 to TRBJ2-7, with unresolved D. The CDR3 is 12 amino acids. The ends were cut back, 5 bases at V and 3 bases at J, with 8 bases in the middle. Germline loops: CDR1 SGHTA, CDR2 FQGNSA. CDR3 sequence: CASSRPGYEQYF. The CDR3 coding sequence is TGTGCCAGCAGCAGACCCGGCTACGAGCAGTACTTC.

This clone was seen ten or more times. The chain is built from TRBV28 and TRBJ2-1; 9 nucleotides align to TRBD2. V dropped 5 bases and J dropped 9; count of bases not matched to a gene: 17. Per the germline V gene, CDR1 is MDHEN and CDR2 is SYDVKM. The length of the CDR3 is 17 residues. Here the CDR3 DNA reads TGTGCCAGCAGTCCCGAGGAAGTAGCGGGAGATTGGGTTGAGCAGTTCTTC. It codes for CASSPEEVAGDWVEQFF. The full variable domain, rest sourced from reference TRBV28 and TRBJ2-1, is DVKVTQSSRYLVKRTGEKVFLECVQDMDHENMFWYRQDPGLGLRLIYFSYDVKMKEKGDIPEGYSVSREKKERFSLILESASTNQTSMYLCASSPEEVAGDWVEQFFGPGTRLTVL.

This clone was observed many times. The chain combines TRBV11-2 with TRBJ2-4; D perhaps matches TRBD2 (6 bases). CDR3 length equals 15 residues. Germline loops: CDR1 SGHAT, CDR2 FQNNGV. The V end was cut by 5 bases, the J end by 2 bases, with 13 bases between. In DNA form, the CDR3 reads TGTGCCAGCAGCCCTAACCGGGACTCCAAAAACATTCAGTACTTC. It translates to CASSPNRDSKNIQYF. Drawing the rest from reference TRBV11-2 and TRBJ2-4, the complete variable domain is EAGVAQSPRYKIIEKRQSVAFWCNPISGHATLYWYQQILGQGPKLLIQFQNNGVVDDSQLPKDRFSAERLKGVDSTLKIQPAKLEDSAVYLCASSPNRDSKNIQYFGAGTRLSVL.

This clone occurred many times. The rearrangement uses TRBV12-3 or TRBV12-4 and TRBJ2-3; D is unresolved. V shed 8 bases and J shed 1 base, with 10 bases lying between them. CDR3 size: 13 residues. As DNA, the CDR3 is TGTGCCAGCCGCGACTTTGGCACAGATACGCAGTATTTT. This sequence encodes CASRDFGTDTQYF.

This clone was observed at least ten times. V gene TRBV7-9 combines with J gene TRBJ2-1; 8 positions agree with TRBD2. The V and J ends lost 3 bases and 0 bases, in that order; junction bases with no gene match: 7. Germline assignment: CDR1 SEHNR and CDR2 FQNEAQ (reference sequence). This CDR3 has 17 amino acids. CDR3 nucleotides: TGTGCCAGCAGCTTTCCGGGGGGGGCCCTCTCCTACAATGAGCAGTTCTTC. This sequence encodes CASSFPGGALSYNEQFF.

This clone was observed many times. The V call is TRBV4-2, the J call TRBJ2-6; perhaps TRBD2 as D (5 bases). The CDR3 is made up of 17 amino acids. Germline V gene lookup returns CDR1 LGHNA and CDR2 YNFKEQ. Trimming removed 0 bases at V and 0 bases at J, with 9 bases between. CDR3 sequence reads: CASSQELGSSGANVLTF. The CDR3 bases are TGTGCCAGCAGCCAAGAGTTGGGGAGCTCTGGGGCCAACGTCCTGACTTTC.

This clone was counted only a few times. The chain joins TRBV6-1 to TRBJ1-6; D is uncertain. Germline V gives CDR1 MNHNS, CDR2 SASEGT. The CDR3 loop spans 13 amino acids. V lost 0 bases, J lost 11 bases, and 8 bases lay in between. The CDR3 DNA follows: TGTGCCAGCAGTGAAGCGAGTAGGGCACCCCTCCACTTT. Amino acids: CASSEASRAPLHF.

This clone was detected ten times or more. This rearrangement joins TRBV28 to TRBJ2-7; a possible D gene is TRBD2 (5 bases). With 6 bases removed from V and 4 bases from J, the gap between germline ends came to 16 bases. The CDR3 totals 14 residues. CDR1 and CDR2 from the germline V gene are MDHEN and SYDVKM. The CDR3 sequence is CASSPSVTGYEQYF. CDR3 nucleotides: TGTGCCAGCAGCCCGTCGGTTACGGGATACGAGCAGTACTTC.

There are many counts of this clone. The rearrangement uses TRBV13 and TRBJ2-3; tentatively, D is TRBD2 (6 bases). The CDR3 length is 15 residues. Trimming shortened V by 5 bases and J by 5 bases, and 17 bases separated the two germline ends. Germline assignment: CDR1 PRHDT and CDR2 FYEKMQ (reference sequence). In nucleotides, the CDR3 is TGTGCCAGCAGCATGCGGGGCCTTGGGGAAGATACGCAGTATTTT. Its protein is CASSMRGLGEDTQYF.

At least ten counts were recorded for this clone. CDR3 in amino acids: CASSIIAGGSYEQFF. CDR3 bases: TGTGCCAGTAGTATAATAGCGGGAGGGAGCTATGAGCAGTTCTTC. V is TRBV19 and J is TRBJ2-1, with 11 bases fitting TRBD2. The V and J ends lost 2 bases and 8 bases, in that order; junction bases with no gene match: 5. CDR1 and CDR2 from the germline V gene are LNHDA and SQIVND (reference sequence). The CDR3 is 15 amino acids. Based on the CDR3 plus reference TRBV19 and TRBJ2-1, the full variable domain is DGGITQSPKYLFRKEGQNVTLSCEQNLNHDAMYWYRQDPGQGLRLIYYSQIVNDFQKGDIAEGYSVSREKKESFPLTVTSAQKNPTAFYLCASSIIAGGSYEQFFGPGTRLTVL.

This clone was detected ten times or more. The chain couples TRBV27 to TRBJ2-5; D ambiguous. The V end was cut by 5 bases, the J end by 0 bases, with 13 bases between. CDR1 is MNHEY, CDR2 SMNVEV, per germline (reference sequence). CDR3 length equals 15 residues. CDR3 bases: TGTGCCAGCAGTCCTCGGCAACGGTACCAAGAGACCCAGTACTTC. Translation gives CASSPRQRYQETQYF.

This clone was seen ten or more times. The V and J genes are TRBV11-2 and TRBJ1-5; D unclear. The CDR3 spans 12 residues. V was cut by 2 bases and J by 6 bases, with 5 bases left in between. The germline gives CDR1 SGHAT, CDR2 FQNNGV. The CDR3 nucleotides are TGTGCCAGCAGCTTACCCGGTCAGCCCCAGCATTTT. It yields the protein CASSLPGQPQHF. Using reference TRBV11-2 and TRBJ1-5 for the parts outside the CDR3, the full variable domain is EAGVAQSPRYKIIEKRQSVAFWCNPISGHATLYWYQQILGQGPKLLIQFQNNGVVDDSQLPKDRFSAERLKGVDSTLKIQPAKLEDSAVYLCASSLPGQPQHFGDGTRLSIL.

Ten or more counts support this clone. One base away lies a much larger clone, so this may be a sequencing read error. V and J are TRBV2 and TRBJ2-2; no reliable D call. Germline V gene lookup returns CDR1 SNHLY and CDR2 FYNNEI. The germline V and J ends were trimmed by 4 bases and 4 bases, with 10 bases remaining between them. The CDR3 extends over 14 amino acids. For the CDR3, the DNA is TGTGCCAGCAGTGTAGCCAGAGGCACCGGGGAGCTGTTTTTT. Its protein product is CASSVARGTGELFF.

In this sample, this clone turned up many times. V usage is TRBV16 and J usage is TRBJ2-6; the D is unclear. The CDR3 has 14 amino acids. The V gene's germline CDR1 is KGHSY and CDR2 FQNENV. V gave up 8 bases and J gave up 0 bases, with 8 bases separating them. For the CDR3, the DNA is TGTGCCAGCGTCGGGTACTCTGGGGCCAACGTCCTGACTTTC. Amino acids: CASVGYSGANVLTF. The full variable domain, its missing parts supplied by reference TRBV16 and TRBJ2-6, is GEEVAQTPKHLVRGEGQKAKLYCAPIKGHSYVFWYQQVLKNEFKFLISFQNENVFDETGMPKERFSAKCLPNSPCSLEIQATKLEDSAVYFCASVGYSGANVLTFGAGSRLTVL.